The entry below gives a single TCR beta chain sequence along with its context. The clone's antigen remains unknown. Base-call qualities are not available, and no considerably larger clone is one nucleotide away. This entry comes from a study of OX40 agonist ivuxolimab in advanced cancers. As for the study more broadly: Ivuxolimab, which targeted the costimulatory receptor OX40 (CD134), was an agonistic, fully human IgG2 monoclonal antibody. The monotherapy dose-escalation portion (N of about 50 patients) of the phase I ivuxolimab trial is reported in the paper. Patients were allowed to have had prior anti-PD-1, anti-PD-L1 or anti-CTLA-4 therapy, and around 43% of the dose-escalation patients had been treated with checkpoint inhibitors. Three dose-escalation patients achieved partial responses, one with hepatocellular carcinoma and two with cutaneous melanoma. In the dose-escalation cohort, 82.7% of patients were male, and the mean age was around 60 years with a range of roughly 20 to 85. The purpose of peripheral TCRbeta sequencing was to test whether ivuxolimab changed TCR sequence diversity and led to clonal T-cell expansion. Intravenous ivuxolimab was administered to patients every 2 weeks at six dose levels: 0.01, 0.1, 0.3, 1.5, 3 and 10 mg/kg. Of the roughly 51 dose-escalation patients, hepatocellular carcinoma was present in approximately 20, melanoma in approximately 15, renal cell carcinoma in 9 and head and neck cancer in 9. What the study reported, not specific to this receptor: Low levels of normalized T-cell clonal expansion were also shown by some nonresponding patients. After ivuxolimab, more expanded clones were found on average in CD8+ T cells than in CD4+ T cells. At doses from 0.1 to 3.0 mg/kg, clonal expansion was seen in both CD4+ and CD8+ blood T cells between baseline and week 6. In the 0.1-3.0 mg/kg groups, partial responders had among the lowest normalized peripheral clonal expansion, particularly in CD8+ T cells. Antigen specificity was not determined for the clonally expanded peripheral T cells.

The CDR3 goes from the cysteine to the phenylalanine over 14 residues. This entry keeps only the CDR3 DNA: 42 bases, framed from base 1. V loses 4 bases of germline sequence and J loses 8 bases, and the interval between the two ends is 15 bases. As encoded in the germline V gene, CDR1 is MGHRA while CDR2 is YSYEKL. Genomic DNA was isolated from the sorted cells so that the TCRbeta CDR3 region could be sequenced. The immunoSEQ Assay was used to sequence the TCRbeta CDR3 regions. The table was pulled from immuneACCESS by TCRdb, which kept in-frame rearrangements only. Such tables lose some clones; where checked, under half of the loss comes from unresolved V genes, and the rest has no known cause. In this sample the table shows around 93,000 clones, 80% to 90% of which occur a single time. The ten largest clones capture about 1.6% of the sample. The trial excluded patients who had a history of autoimmune disease or were on systemic immunosuppression. Peripheral blood for TCR sequencing was collected from all dose cohorts at baseline, on cycle 4 day 1, and on cycle 7 day 1. Samples came from an open-label, multicenter, first-in-human phase I dose-escalation trial of ivuxolimab. The trial enrolled adults with locally advanced or metastatic head and neck squamous cell, hepatocellular, melanoma or renal cell carcinoma. Before TCR sequencing, CD4+ T cells and CD8+ T cells from peripheral blood were sorted into separate populations.

Here the chain combines TRBV4-1 and TRBJ2-1; TRBD1 is a possible D gene, resting on 5 matching bases. The sample here was CD4+ or CD8+ T cells sorted from blood, taken in a trial of the OX40 agonist ivuxolimab. The sequence was obtained from an adult with an advanced solid tumor such as melanoma, head and neck, liver or kidney cancer. The CDR3 region: CASSRGPGRDEQFF. The DNA sequence is TGCGCCAGCAGCCGAGGCCCGGGCAGGGATGAGCAGTTCTTC.